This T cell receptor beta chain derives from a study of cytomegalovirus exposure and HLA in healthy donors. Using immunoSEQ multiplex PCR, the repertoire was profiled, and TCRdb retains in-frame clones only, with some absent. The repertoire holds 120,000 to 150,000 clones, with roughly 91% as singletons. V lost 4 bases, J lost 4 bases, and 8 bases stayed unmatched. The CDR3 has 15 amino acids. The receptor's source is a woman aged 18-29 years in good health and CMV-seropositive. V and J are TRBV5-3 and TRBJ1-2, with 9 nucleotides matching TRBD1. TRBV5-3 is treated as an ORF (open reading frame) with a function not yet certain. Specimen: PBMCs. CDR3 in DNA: TGTGCCAGAAGCATACAGGGGGCCACTATCTATGGCTACACCTTC. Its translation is CARSIQGATIYGYTF.